The 23 T cell receptor beta chains below come from one sample, sequenced in a study of T cell responses to AZD1222 COVID-19 vaccine. Sequencing used immunoSEQ multiplex PCR; TCRdb keeps in-frame clones, though not all of them. The table records 150,000 or so clones, 92% of them present only once. The sequences come from peripheral blood, collected 28 days after the second AZD1222 dose. These TCRs come from an adult who received the AZD1222 COVID-19 vaccine.

The rearrangement uses TRBV2 and TRBJ2-5; a weak D match, TRBD2 (5 bases). The CDR3 has 16 residues. Germline V gene sequence: CDR1 SNHLY, CDR2 FYNNEI. V was shortened by 6 bases and J by 2 bases, with 19 bases between the two germline ends. CDR3 nucleotide sequence: TGTGCCAGCAGCTTCCCCACAGTTAGGAGGCAAGAGACCCAGTACTTC. Protein: CASSFPTVRRQETQYF.

The CDR3 region is CSASRLAGNEQFF. CDR3 bases: TGCAGTGCTAGTCGTCTAGCGGGCAATGAGCAGTTCTTC. This chain joins TRBV20-1 and TRBJ2-1, with 8 bases that match TRBD2. V was clipped by 3 bases and J by 6 bases; unmatched bases: 4. The CDR3 has 13 amino acids. Germline CDR1 DFQATT, CDR2 SNEGSKA (reference sequence).

The CDR3: CAISDPPSGTYEQYF. The CDR3 DNA sequence: TGTGCCATCAGTGACCCCCCTAGCGGGACCTACGAGCAGTACTTC. The V call is TRBV10-3, the J call TRBJ2-7; 9 bases match TRBD2. From germline, CDR1 is ENHRY and CDR2 SYGVKD. Trimming cost V 3 bases and J 2 bases; bases outside gene matches: 5. This CDR3 is built from 15 residues.

Only one count was recorded for this clone. The chain combines TRBV28 with TRBJ1-3, with 7 bases matching TRBD1. The CDR3 is 14 amino acids. Germline V gene lookup returns CDR1 MDHEN and CDR2 SYDVKM. The V and J ends lost 5 bases and 3 bases, in that order; junction bases with no gene match: 4. Here the CDR3 reads CASSKTGNGNTIYF. In nucleotides, the CDR3 is TGTGCCAGCAGTAAGACAGGGAATGGAAACACCATATATTTT.

The chain links TRBV7-2 to TRBJ2-5, with no clear D. In germline, CDR1 is SGHTA, CDR2 FQGNSA. The length of the CDR3 is 14 residues. The ends were cut back, 5 bases at V and 5 bases at J, with 15 bases in the middle. CDR3 coding DNA: TGTGCCAGCAGCCCCCGGGCCTCGAAGGAGACCCAGTACTTC. This codes for CASSPRASKETQYF.

J is TRBJ2-7 and V is TRBV5-6; tentative D call: TRBD2 (5 bases). V was pared by 2 bases and J by 7 bases, with 13 bases between. The CDR3 is 13 residues long. Germline CDR1 SGHDT, CDR2 YYEEEE. CDR3 region: CASSLAVGKEQYF. CDR3 DNA sequence: TGTGCCAGCAGCTTAGCGGTTGGAAAAGAGCAGTACTTC.

The V and J genes are TRBV24-1 and TRBJ2-2; a possible D gene is TRBD2 (6 bases). Germline assignment: CDR1 KGHDR and CDR2 SFDVKD. The CDR3 is 14 amino acids. With 6 bases removed from V and 6 bases from J, the gap between germline ends came to 13 bases. The CDR3 nucleotides read TGTGCCACCAGTTCAAGGAGGGAGGCCGGGGAGCTGTTTTTT. It encodes CATSSRREAGELFF.

The V and J genes are TRBV6-2 or TRBV6-3 and TRBJ1-2; no firm D call. This CDR3 is built from 15 residues. CDR1 is MNHEY, CDR2 SVGEGT, per germline. V was trimmed by 3 bases and J by 4 bases, leaving 15 bases between them. CDR3 nucleotide sequence: TGTGCCAGCAGTTATTCCCAATTCGATGGCTATGGCTACACCTTC. Translated: CASSYSQFDGYGYTF.

The sample holds a few counts of this clone. V is TRBV19 and J is TRBJ2-3; 9 nucleotides agree with TRBD2. After removal of 3 bases from V and 5 bases from J, the junction contained 6 bases not matched to a gene. This CDR3 spans 15 amino acids. CDR1 is LNHDA, CDR2 SQIVND, per germline (reference sequence). CDR3 sequence: CASSMELAGGDTQYF. The CDR3 DNA reads TGTGCCAGTAGTATGGAACTAGCGGGCGGAGATACGCAGTATTTT.

The V call is TRBV28, the J call TRBJ1-4; weak D call: TRBD1 (5 bases). V was shortened by 6 bases and J by 8 bases, with 19 bases between the two germline ends. The CDR3 totals 15 residues. CDR1 is MDHEN and CDR2 is SYDVKM in the germline V gene. The CDR3 bases are TGTGCCAGCAGACATCTTGGCAGGGTTGGCGAAAAACTGTTTTTT. Translation: CASRHLGRVGEKLFF. Full variable domain (remainder filled in from reference TRBV28 and TRBJ1-4): DVKVTQSSRYLVKRTGEKVFLECVQDMDHENMFWYRQDPGLGLRLIYFSYDVKMKEKGDIPEGYSVSREKKERFSLILESASTNQTSMYLCASRHLGRVGEKLFFGSGTQLSVL.

The CDR3 nucleotides read TGCGCCAGCAGCTTGGTGGCCAATTACAATGAGCAGTTCTTC. It yields the protein CASSLVANYNEQFF. The rearrangement uses TRBV5-1 and TRBJ2-1; D gene uncertain. The ends were cut back, 0 bases at V and 4 bases at J, with 8 bases in the middle. This CDR3 has 14 residues. CDR1 is SGHRS and CDR2 is YFSETQ in the germline V gene.

In regard to this clone: Other DNA sequences from this sample encode an identical CDR3 as well. The CDR3 protein is CASSLGTEAFF. The CDR3 DNA reads as TGTGCCAGCAGTTTGGGTACTGAAGCTTTCTTT. The V and J genes are TRBV12-3 or TRBV12-4 and TRBJ1-1; D is unresolved. V was pared by 3 bases and J by 5 bases, with 4 bases between. The CDR3 spans 11 residues.

This clone was counted a few times. The chain links TRBV6-2 or TRBV6-3 to TRBJ1-2; D is ambiguous. The germline V and J ends were trimmed by 2 bases and 6 bases, with 7 bases remaining between them. Germline loops: CDR1 MNHEY, CDR2 SVGEGT. This CDR3 is 12 amino acids long. The CDR3, as DNA: TGTGCCAGCAGTTACGGGCGGGATGGCTACACCTTC. Translation: CASSYGRDGYTF.

This clone occurred a few times. This chain connects TRBV27 to TRBJ2-7, with unresolved D. Germline V gene data show CDR1 as MNHEY and CDR2 as SMNVEV (reference sequence). The CDR3 spans 16 residues. The germline V and J ends were trimmed by 5 bases and 2 bases, with 19 bases remaining between them. The CDR3 region has the DNA TGTGCCAGCAGTACAAGCTTGGGTCTCGAGACCTACGAGCAGTACTTC. This encodes CASSTSLGLETYEQYF.

This sequence joins TRBV7-2 and TRBJ1-2; D perhaps matches TRBD1 (5 bases). V lost 7 bases, J lost 2 bases, and 11 bases lay in between. Germline CDR1 is SGHTA and CDR2 is FQGNSA. The CDR3 is 13 residues long. CDR3 protein: CASNPGRNYGYTF. The CDR3 region has the DNA TGTGCCAGCAACCCGGGACGGAACTATGGCTACACCTTC.

The chain recombines TRBV4-3 with TRBJ2-5; possible D gene TRBD2, 6 bases. V was trimmed by 1 base and J by 1 base, leaving 13 bases between them. Germline assignment: CDR1 LGHNA and CDR2 YSLEER. The CDR3 totals 16 residues. In DNA form, the CDR3 reads TGCGCCAGCAGCCAAGGCAGGGCTAGCGCCCAAGAGACCCAGTACTTC. Translation gives CASSQGRASAQETQYF.

The V and J genes are TRBV6-1 and TRBJ1-4; 9 nucleotides agree with TRBD1. The junction had 7 bases not matched to a gene; V was cut back by 0 bases and J by 8 bases. This CDR3 spans 16 amino acids. Per the germline V gene, CDR1 is MNHNS and CDR2 is SASEGT. CDR3: CASSEAGTGWGEKLFF. The CDR3, as DNA: TGTGCCAGCAGTGAAGCCGGGACAGGGTGGGGGGAAAAACTGTTTTTT.

V is TRBV6-6 and J is TRBJ1-5, with 7 nucleotides matching TRBD1. Germline loops: CDR1 MNHNY, CDR2 SVGAGI (reference sequence). CDR3 length: 14 residues. The junction had 8 bases not matched to a gene; V was cut back by 6 bases and J by 6 bases. As DNA, the CDR3 is TGTGCCAGCAGAATCACAGGGGATGTTCAGCCCCAGCATTTT. Translation gives CASRITGDVQPQHF.

This sequence joins TRBV6-1 and TRBJ2-7; 10 nucleotides match TRBD1. This CDR3 spans 15 amino acids. Per the germline V gene, CDR1 is MNHNS and CDR2 is SASEGT. J lost 3 bases, V lost 1 base, and 3 bases had no gene match. This CDR3 is CASSEGQGAIYEQYF. The CDR3 coding sequence is TGTGCCAGCAGTGAAGGACAGGGGGCCATCTACGAGCAGTACTTC.

The CDR3 DNA follows: TGTGCCAGCAGGGGTCAGGGGTATAACTATGGCTACACCTTC. Translated: CASRGQGYNYGYTF. The chain uses TRBV7-8 and TRBJ1-2; D possibly corresponds to TRBD1 (6 bases). The V gene lost 6 bases and the J gene lost 1 base, with 12 bases spanning the gap. Looked up from germline, CDR1 is SGHVS and CDR2 is FQNEAQ. The CDR3 contains 14 residues.

The rearrangement links TRBV28 to TRBJ1-1; D perhaps matches TRBD1 (6 bases). The CDR3 contains 14 residues. Germline assignment: CDR1 MDHEN and CDR2 SYDVKM. Trimming left V 2 bases short and J 9 bases short, with 16 bases between. The DNA for the CDR3 is TGTGCCAGCAGTTTAAGAGGGGGGGGCAACAAAGCTTTCTTT. This gives the protein CASSLRGGGNKAFF.

V and J are TRBV2 and TRBJ1-6, with D perhaps matching TRBD1 (5 bases). CDR1 is SNHLY, CDR2 FYNNEI, per germline. This CDR3 has 14 amino acids. Trimming took off 8 bases at V and 4 bases at J, with 12 bases between the two ends. The CDR3 DNA reads TGTGCCAGCGGCCGGGACTTATATAATTCACCCCTCCACTTT. The encoded protein is CASGRDLYNSPLHF.

This rearrangement joins TRBV14 to TRBJ1-4; the D is unclear. The V end was cut by 1 base, the J end by 5 bases, with 14 bases between. The germline V gene has CDR1 SGHDN and CDR2 FVKESK. This CDR3 region has 16 residues. The CDR3 DNA reads TGTGCCAGCAGCCAAGGGTTAACAATTAGGAATGAAAAACTGTTTTTT. Protein sequence: CASSQGLTIRNEKLFF.